A single sample is the source of the 24 T cell receptor beta chains below, sequenced in a study of cytomegalovirus exposure and HLA in healthy donors (dated by TCRdb to 2015 to 2018). Library prep was done by the immunoSEQ multiplex PCR assay. TCRdb took over this immuneACCESS table, retaining in-frame rearrangements with V and J assigned. Such tables are incomplete; in checked studies, under half of the missing clones stem from an unresolved V gene, and the remainder is unexplained. The sample table lists some 270,000 clones, approximately 86% of them with a count of one. Around 1% of the sample lies in the top ten. Sequencing used PBMCs. The source of these receptors is a woman younger than 35 in good health and CMV-seronegative.

The V gene is TRBV2, the J gene TRBJ2-7; 9 nucleotides line up with TRBD1. This CDR3 contains 15 residues. With 6 bases clipped from V and 5 bases from J, the junction kept 11 bases outside the gene matches. CDR1 SNHLY and CDR2 FYNNEI come from the germline V gene. The CDR3 region is CASSGQGPSPDEQYF. The CDR3 nucleotides read TGTGCCAGCAGCGGACAGGGGCCGTCTCCCGACGAGCAGTACTTC.

This clone was recorded once. V is TRBV5-1 and J is TRBJ2-1, with 10 bases identical to TRBD2. V lost 4 bases, J lost 7 bases, and 5 bases stayed unmatched. This CDR3 has 14 residues. The germline V gene has CDR1 SGHRS and CDR2 YFSETQ. CDR3 coding DNA: TGCGCCAGCAGCACTAGCGGGATTGGAAATGAGCAGTTCTTC. Translated, it gives CASSTSGIGNEQFF.

CDR3 loop: CASSDSQNTGELFF. In nucleotides, the CDR3 is TGCGCCAGCAGCGACAGCCAGAACACCGGGGAGCTGTTTTTT. The chain links TRBV5-1 to TRBJ2-2, with D possibly being TRBD1 (5 bases). V was trimmed by 4 bases and J by 1 base, leaving 8 bases between them. This CDR3 contains 14 residues. Germline assignment: CDR1 SGHRS and CDR2 YFSETQ.

This clone was seen just once. The rearrangement links TRBV4-1 to TRBJ2-7; 9 nucleotides agree with TRBD2. V lost 3 bases, J lost 3 bases, and 6 bases stayed unmatched. Germline V lookup: CDR1 MGHRA, CDR2 YSYEKL. CDR3 length equals 15 residues. CDR3 sequence reads: CASSHTGTSSYEQYF. CDR3 sequence (DNA): TGCGCCAGCAGCCATACCGGGACTAGCAGCTACGAGCAGTACTTC.

In this sample, this clone turned up a few times. This chain uses TRBV12-5 with TRBJ1-1; 7 positions agree with TRBD1. The CDR3 runs to 15 residues. Germline-derived CDR1 and CDR2 are LGHNT and FRNRAP. The V gene end was trimmed by 4 bases and the J gene end by 1 base; junction bases not matched to a gene: 6. The CDR3: CASGSYRGGNTEAFF. DNA for the CDR3: TGTGCTAGTGGTTCCTACAGGGGCGGGAACACTGAAGCTTTCTTT.

This chain connects TRBV10-2 to TRBJ2-4; D perhaps matches TRBD2 (7 bases). V dropped 3 bases and J dropped 0 bases, with 21 bases sitting between them. Germline loops: CDR1 WSHSY, CDR2 SAAADI. CDR3 length: 19 residues. The CDR3 spells CASSDRRRRGLLAKNIQYF. The CDR3 DNA reads TGCGCCAGCAGTGATAGGAGGAGGCGGGGGCTCCTAGCCAAAAACATTCAGTACTTC.

This chain joins TRBV7-8 and TRBJ2-7; TRBD2 matches 7 bases. The CDR3 consists of 14 residues. The ends lost 4 bases at V and 1 base at J; junction bases unmatched: 4. From germline, CDR1 is SGHVS and CDR2 FQNEAQ. CDR3 DNA sequence: TGTGCCAGCAGCTCCTATAGCGGGTCCTACGAGCAGTACTTC. Amino acid sequence: CASSSYSGSYEQYF. The full variable domain, its missing parts supplied by reference TRBV7-8 and TRBJ2-7, is GAGVSQSPRYKVAKRGQDVALRCDPISGHVSLFWYQQALGQGPEFLTYFQNEAQLDKSGLPSDRFFAERPEGSVSTLKIQRTQQEDSAVYLCASSSYSGSYEQYFGPGTRLTVT.

This sequence joins TRBV11-2 and TRBJ1-2; 11 bases line up with TRBD1. The germline gives CDR1 SGHAT, CDR2 FQNNGV. There are 14 residues in the CDR3. Losses at the gene ends were 4 bases for V and 4 bases for J; bases not matched to a gene: 2. CDR3 coding DNA: TGTGCCAGCAGCTCAGGGACAGGGGGCTATGGCTACACCTTC. Amino acid sequence: CASSSGTGGYGYTF.

This chain connects TRBV25-1 to TRBJ1-2; D is perhaps TRBD1 (5 bases). CDR3 size: 15 residues. V lost 1 base and J lost 3, with 12 bases in between. Germline V gene lookup returns CDR1 MGHDK and CDR2 SYGVNS. The CDR3 sequence: CASSEFRGSDYGYTF. The CDR3 DNA sequence: TGTGCCAGCAGTGAATTTCGGGGGTCGGACTATGGCTACACCTTC.

This clone was seen a few times. The J gene is TRBJ2-2, the V gene TRBV6-4, with 7 positions matching TRBD1. The J segment lost 3 bases and the V segment lost 2 bases, leaving 3 bases of the junction unmatched. This CDR3 comprises 15 residues. Germline values: CDR1 MRHNA, CDR2 SNTAGT. CDR3 in DNA: TGTGCCAGCAGTGACAAGGGGGCGGACACCGGGGAGCTGTTTTTT. This gives the protein CASSDKGADTGELFF.

The rearrangement joins TRBV4-1 to TRBJ2-1, with 15 bases fitting TRBD2. This CDR3 is built from 20 residues. With V trimmed by 10 bases and J by 0 bases, 16 bases remained unmatched. From germline, CDR1 is MGHRA and CDR2 YSYEKL. The CDR3 DNA sequence: TGCGCCAAACACTCTCCGGTAGGACTAGCGGGGGGGGACTCCTACAATGAGCAGTTCTTC. Its protein product is CAKHSPVGLAGGDSYNEQFF.

This clone was picked up a small number of times. This chain uses TRBV5-1 with TRBJ1-2, with 8 bases fitting TRBD1. The CDR3 covers 14 residues. Germline V gene lookup returns CDR1 SGHRS and CDR2 YFSETQ. V shed 1 base, J shed 6 bases, and the junction held 5 bases outside the gene matches. Written as DNA, the CDR3 is TGCGCCAGCAGCTTGTACAGGGGGAGGGATGGCTACACCTTC. Translating it yields CASSLYRGRDGYTF.

The chain carries TRBV30 and TRBJ1-2; 11 bases fit TRBD1. The germline V gene has CDR1 GTSNPN and CDR2 SVGIG (reference sequence). The V and J ends lost 2 bases and 7 bases, in that order; junction bases with no gene match: 9. This CDR3 spans 15 amino acids. In DNA, the CDR3 is TGTGCCTGGAGTTACACCGGGACAGGGGGTGGTGGCTACACCTTC. It yields the protein CAWSYTGTGGGGYTF.

CDR3 protein: CASTTSGTYNEQFF. In DNA form, the CDR3 reads TGTGCCAGCACGACTAGCGGGACATACAATGAGCAGTTCTTC. The V and J genes are TRBV2 and TRBJ2-1; 11 bases line up with TRBD2. Germline V gene sequence: CDR1 SNHLY, CDR2 FYNNEI. With V trimmed by 7 bases and J by 4 bases, 3 bases remained unmatched. The CDR3 has 14 residues.

The chain carries TRBV7-3 and TRBJ2-3; 8 nucleotides align to TRBD2. V lost 3 bases and J lost 3; bases outside the gene matches: 8. CDR3 length equals 16 residues. CDR1 is SGHTA and CDR2 is FQGTGA in the germline V gene. CDR3: CASSFISRGATDTQYF. The DNA of the CDR3 is TGTGCCAGCAGCTTCATTTCGCGGGGGGCAACAGATACGCAGTATTTT. The full variable domain, completed using reference TRBV7-3 and TRBJ2-3, is GAGVSQTPSNKVTEKGKYVELRCDPISGHTALYWYRQSLGQGPEFLIYFQGTGAADDSGLPNDRFFAVRPEGSVSTLKIQRTERGDSAVYLCASSFISRGATDTQYFGPGTRLTVL.

The rearrangement links TRBV29-1 to TRBJ2-7, with D possibly matching TRBD2 (5 bases). Germline CDR1 reads SQVTM; CDR2 reads ANQGSEA. V shed 6 bases and J shed 1 base, with 19 bases lying between them. The CDR3 is 15 amino acids. This CDR3 reads CSVLGERRVSYEQYF. CDR3 nucleotide sequence: TGCAGCGTCCTCGGGGAGCGGAGAGTTTCCTACGAGCAGTACTTC.

V gene TRBV5-4 combines with J gene TRBJ1-1, with TRBD1 matching over 9 bases. Unmatched junction bases numbered 4, after V lost 4 bases and J lost 3 bases. CDR1 is SGHNT, CDR2 YYREEE, per germline (reference sequence). The CDR3 runs 14 residues. CDR3 sequence reads: CASSSRQGDTEAFF. The CDR3 region has the DNA TGTGCCAGCAGCAGCCGACAGGGGGACACTGAAGCTTTCTTT. Full variable domain (missing parts from reference TRBV5-4 and TRBJ1-1): ETGVTQSPTHLIKTRGQQVTLRCSSQSGHNTVSWYQQALGQGPQFIFQYYREEENGRGNFPPRFSGLQFPNYSSELNVNALELDDSALYLCASSSRQGDTEAFFGQGTRLTVV.

This clone was counted once. The J gene is TRBJ1-5, the V gene TRBV29-1; 10 bases align to TRBD1. CDR1 and CDR2 from the germline V gene are SQVTM and ANQGSEA. CDR3 length: 15 residues. J was trimmed by 2 bases and V by 6 bases; bases with no gene match: 7. The CDR3 DNA follows: TGCAGCGTCACCTCTGGGACAGGGGGCAATCAGCCCCAGCATTTT. It specifies CSVTSGTGGNQPQHF.

The chain links TRBV4-1 to TRBJ1-1, with a possible D match to TRBD1 (6 bases). Germline-derived CDR1 and CDR2 are MGHRA and YSYEKL. V was cut by 0 bases and J by 2 bases, with 13 bases left in between. This CDR3 is built from 16 residues. The CDR3 nucleotides read TGCGCCAGCAGCCAAGATAGGGCCAGGGGAAACACTGAAGCTTTCTTT. It is translated as CASSQDRARGNTEAFF.

This chain links TRBV7-2 with TRBJ2-5; TRBD1 matches 10 bases. The junction had 5 bases not matched to a gene; V was cut back by 3 bases and J by 4 bases. This CDR3 comprises 15 residues. Germline V lookup: CDR1 SGHTA, CDR2 FQGNSA. As DNA, the CDR3 is TGTGCCAGCAGCTTTTACCGGGACAGGGGAGAGACCCAGTACTTC. It translates to CASSFYRDRGETQYF.

This clone was observed once. The genes are TRBV27 and TRBJ1-4, with D perhaps matching TRBD1 (5 bases). V lost 3 bases and J lost 8, with 16 bases in between. Looked up from germline, CDR1 is MNHEY and CDR2 is SMNVEV (reference sequence). CDR3 length equals 15 residues. CDR3 protein: CASSFGTAGREKLFF. The CDR3 coding sequence is TGTGCCAGCAGTTTTGGGACCGCCGGGAGGGAAAAACTGTTTTTT. Filled out from reference TRBV27 and TRBJ1-4, the complete variable domain reads EAQVTQNPRYLITVTGKKLTVTCSQNMNHEYMSWYRQDPGLGLRQIYYSMNVEVTDKGDVPEGYKVSRKEKRNFPLILESPSPNQTSLYFCASSFGTAGREKLFFGSGTQLSVL.

The gene calls are TRBV25-1 and TRBJ2-7; D not certain. The germline V gene has CDR1 MGHDK and CDR2 SYGVNS. Trimming stripped 4 bases from V and 5 bases from J, with 12 bases between. The CDR3 covers 13 residues. The CDR3 sequence is CASSASGGDEQYF. In nucleotides, the CDR3 is TGTGCCAGCAGTGCCTCGGGTGGTGACGAGCAGTACTTC.

V usage is TRBV14 and J usage is TRBJ2-7; D ambiguous. This CDR3 has 14 residues. Germline loops: CDR1 SGHDN, CDR2 FVKESK. V dropped 5 bases and J dropped 0 bases, with 11 bases sitting between them. CDR3 coding DNA: TGTGCCAGCAGCTCATTCCCCTACTCCTACGAGCAGTACTTC. This encodes CASSSFPYSYEQYF.

The rearrangement joins TRBV30 to TRBJ1-4; D is undetermined. Between the trimmed V and J ends, which lost 5 bases and 11 bases, there was a span of 18 bases. CDR3 length: 13 residues. CDR1 is GTSNPN and CDR2 is SVGIG in the germline V gene (reference sequence). The chain's CDR3 is CAWGGDKPGKLFF. CDR3 DNA: TGTGCCTGGGGAGGAGACAAACCTGGGAAACTGTTTTTT.